This paragraph covers one TCR beta chain sequence. This sample was taken from a study of shared clonotypes between healthy human individuals. Study information: The composition of the donors was a couple of women and a few men aged 18 to 49.

Each unsorted PBMC replicate got 300 ng genomic DNA, some 30,000 genomes. Sequencing on ten immunoSEQ deep assay plates was performed for unsorted PBMC DNA. Measured with immunoSEQ multiplex PCR; TCRdb has only the in-frame clones, and not every one. The table shows roughly 500,000 clones, with around 80% occurring only once. V was pared by 1 base and J by 1 base, with 0 bases between. The CDR3 extends over 12 amino acids. CDR1 and CDR2 from the germline V gene are SGHTA and FQGTGA. This sequence originates from a woman aged 35 to 49 in good health. Some clones in this sample may be carry-over from other donors' samples. The chain has TRBV7-3 and TRBJ2-3; D is undetermined. The specimen sequenced was PBMCs. The CDR3: CASSLSTDTQYF. In DNA, the CDR3 is TGTGCCAGCAGCTTAAGCACAGATACGCAGTATTTT.